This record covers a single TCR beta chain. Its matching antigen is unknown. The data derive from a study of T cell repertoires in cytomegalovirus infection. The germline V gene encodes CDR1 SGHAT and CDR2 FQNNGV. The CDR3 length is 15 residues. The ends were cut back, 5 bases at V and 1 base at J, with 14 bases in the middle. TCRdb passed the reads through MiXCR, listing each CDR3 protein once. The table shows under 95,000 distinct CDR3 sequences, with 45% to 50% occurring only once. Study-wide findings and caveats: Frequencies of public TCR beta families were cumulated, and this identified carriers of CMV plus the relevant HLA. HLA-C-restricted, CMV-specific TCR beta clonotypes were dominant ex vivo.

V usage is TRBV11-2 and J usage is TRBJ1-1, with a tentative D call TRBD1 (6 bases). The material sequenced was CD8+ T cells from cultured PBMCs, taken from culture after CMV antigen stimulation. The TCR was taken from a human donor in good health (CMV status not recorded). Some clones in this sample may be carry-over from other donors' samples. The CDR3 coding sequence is TGTGCCAGCAGCCCTTGGGGGCAGGAGAACACTGAAGCTTTCTTT. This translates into CASSPWGQENTEAFF. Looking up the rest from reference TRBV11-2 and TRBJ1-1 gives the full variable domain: EAGVAQSPRYKIIEKRQSVAFWCNPISGHATLYWYQQILGQGPKLLIQFQNNGVVDDSQLPKDRFSAERLKGVDSTLKIQPAKLEDSAVYLCASSPWGQENTEAFFGQGTRLTVV.